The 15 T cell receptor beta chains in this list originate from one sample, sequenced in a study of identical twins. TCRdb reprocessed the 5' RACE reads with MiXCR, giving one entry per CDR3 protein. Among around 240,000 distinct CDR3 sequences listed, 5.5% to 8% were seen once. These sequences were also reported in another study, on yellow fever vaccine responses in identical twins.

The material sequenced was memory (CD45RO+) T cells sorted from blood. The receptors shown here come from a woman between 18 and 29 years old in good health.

CDR3 nucleotide sequence: TGTGCCAGCAGCGCGCCTTCTAGGGGGCAAACCCGGAACACTGAAGCTTTCTTT. Translated, it gives CASSAPSRGQTRNTEAFF. V usage is TRBV11-2 and J usage is TRBJ1-1; 7 positions match TRBD1. Trimming at V came to 5 bases and at J to 1 base, leaving 16 bases not matched to a gene. The germline V gene encodes CDR1 SGHAT and CDR2 FQNNGV. CDR3 length: 18 amino acids.

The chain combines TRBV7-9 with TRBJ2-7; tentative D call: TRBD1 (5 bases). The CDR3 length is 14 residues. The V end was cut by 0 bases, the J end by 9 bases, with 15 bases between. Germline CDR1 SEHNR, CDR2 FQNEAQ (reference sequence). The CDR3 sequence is CASSLAAGWGGQYV. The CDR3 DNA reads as TGTGCCAGCAGCTTAGCGGCCGGGTGGGGCGGGCAGTACGTC.

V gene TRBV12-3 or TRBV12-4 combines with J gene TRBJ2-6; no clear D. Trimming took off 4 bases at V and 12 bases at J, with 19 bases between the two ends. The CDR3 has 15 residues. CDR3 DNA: TGTGCCAGCAGTTCCCCCTGGCCAACAAGAAGCGTCCTGACTTTC. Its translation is CASSSPWPTRSVLTF.

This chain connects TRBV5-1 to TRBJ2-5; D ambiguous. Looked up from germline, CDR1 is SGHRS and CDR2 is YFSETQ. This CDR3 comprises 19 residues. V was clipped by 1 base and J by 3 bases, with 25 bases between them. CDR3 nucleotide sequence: TGCGCCAGCAGCTTGTTGAAAGGGCTTAGGGCGGAATTTGAAGAGACCCAGTACTTC. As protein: CASSLLKGLRAEFEETQYF.

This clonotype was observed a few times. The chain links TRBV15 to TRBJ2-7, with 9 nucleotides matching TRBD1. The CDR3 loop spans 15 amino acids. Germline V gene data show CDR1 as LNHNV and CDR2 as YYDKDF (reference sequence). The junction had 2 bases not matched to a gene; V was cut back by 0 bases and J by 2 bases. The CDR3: CATSREGQGTYEQYF. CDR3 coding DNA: TGTGCCACCAGCAGAGAGGGACAGGGAACCTACGAGCAGTACTTC.

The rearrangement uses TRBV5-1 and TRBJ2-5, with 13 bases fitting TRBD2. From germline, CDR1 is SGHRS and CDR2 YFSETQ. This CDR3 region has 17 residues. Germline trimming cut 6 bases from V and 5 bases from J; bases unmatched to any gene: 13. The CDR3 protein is CASTPTLAGGPGETQYF. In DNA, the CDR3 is TGCGCCAGCACTCCGACACTAGCGGGAGGGCCTGGGGAGACCCAGTACTTC.

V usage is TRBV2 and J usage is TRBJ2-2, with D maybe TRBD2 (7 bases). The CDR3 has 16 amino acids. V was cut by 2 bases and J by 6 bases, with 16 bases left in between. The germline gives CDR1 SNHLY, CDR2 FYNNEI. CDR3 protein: CASSERGALVPGELFF. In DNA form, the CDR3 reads TGTGCCAGCAGTGAACGGGGGGCGCTGGTTCCCGGGGAGCTGTTTTTT.

CDR3 region: CSARVDQSYNEQFF. CDR3 DNA: TGCAGTGCTAGAGTCGACCAGTCCTACAATGAGCAGTTCTTC. This chain uses TRBV20-1 with TRBJ2-1; D ambiguous. V lost 1 base to trimming and J lost 1 base, with 8 bases between them. Germline assignment: CDR1 DFQATT and CDR2 SNEGSKA (reference sequence). This CDR3 is 14 amino acids long.

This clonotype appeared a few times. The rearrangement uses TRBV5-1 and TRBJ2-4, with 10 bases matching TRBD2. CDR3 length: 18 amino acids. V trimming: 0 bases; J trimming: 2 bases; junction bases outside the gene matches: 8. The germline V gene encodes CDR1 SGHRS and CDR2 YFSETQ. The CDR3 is CASSLDLAGAPTKNIQYF. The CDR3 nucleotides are TGCGCCAGCAGCTTGGATCTAGCGGGGGCCCCAACCAAAAACATTCAGTACTTC. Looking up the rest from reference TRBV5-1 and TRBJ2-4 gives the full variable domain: KAGVTQTPRYLIKTRGQQVTLSCSPISGHRSVSWYQQTPGQGLQFLFEYFSETQRNKGNFPGRFSGRQFSNSRSEMNVSTLELGDSALYLCASSLDLAGAPTKNIQYFGAGTRLSVL.

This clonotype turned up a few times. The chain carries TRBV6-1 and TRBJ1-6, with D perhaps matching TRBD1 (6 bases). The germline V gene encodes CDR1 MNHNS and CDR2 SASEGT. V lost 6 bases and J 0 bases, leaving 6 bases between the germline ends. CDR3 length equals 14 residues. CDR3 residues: CASRQGSYNSPLHF. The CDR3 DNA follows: TGTGCCAGCAGACAGGGCTCCTATAATTCACCCCTCCACTTT.

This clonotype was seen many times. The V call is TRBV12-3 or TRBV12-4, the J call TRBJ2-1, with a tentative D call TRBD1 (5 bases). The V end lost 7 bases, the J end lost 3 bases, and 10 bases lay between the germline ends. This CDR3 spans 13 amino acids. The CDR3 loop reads CASTIGDYNEQFF. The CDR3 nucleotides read TGTGCCAGCACCATAGGGGACTACAATGAGCAGTTCTTC.

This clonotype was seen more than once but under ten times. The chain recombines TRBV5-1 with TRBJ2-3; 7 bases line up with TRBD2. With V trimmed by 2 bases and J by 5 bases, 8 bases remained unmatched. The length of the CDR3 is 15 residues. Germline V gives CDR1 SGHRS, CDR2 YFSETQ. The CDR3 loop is CASSFSGAGVDTQYF. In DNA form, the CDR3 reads TGCGCCAGCAGCTTCAGCGGGGCGGGGGTAGATACGCAGTATTTT.

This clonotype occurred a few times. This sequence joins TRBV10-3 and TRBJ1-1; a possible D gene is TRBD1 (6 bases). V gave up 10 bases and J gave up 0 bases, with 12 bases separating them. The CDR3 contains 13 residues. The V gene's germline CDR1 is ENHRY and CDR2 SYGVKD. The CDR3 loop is CATQQGLNTEAFF. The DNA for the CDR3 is TGTGCCACACAACAGGGTCTGAACACTGAAGCTTTCTTT.

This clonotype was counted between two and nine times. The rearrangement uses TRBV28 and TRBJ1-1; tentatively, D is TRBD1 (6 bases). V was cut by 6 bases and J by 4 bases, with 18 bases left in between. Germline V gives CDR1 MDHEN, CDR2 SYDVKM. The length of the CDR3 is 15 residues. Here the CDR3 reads CASSPPGERITEAFF. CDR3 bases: TGTGCCAGCAGCCCTCCAGGGGAGCGAATCACTGAAGCTTTCTTT.

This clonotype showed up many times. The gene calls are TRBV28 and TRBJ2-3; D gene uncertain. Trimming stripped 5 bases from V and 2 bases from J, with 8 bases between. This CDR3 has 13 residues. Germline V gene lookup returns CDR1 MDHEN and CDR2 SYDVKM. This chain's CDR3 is CASSSRNTDTQYF. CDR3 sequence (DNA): TGTGCCAGCAGTAGCAGAAACACAGATACGCAGTATTTT.